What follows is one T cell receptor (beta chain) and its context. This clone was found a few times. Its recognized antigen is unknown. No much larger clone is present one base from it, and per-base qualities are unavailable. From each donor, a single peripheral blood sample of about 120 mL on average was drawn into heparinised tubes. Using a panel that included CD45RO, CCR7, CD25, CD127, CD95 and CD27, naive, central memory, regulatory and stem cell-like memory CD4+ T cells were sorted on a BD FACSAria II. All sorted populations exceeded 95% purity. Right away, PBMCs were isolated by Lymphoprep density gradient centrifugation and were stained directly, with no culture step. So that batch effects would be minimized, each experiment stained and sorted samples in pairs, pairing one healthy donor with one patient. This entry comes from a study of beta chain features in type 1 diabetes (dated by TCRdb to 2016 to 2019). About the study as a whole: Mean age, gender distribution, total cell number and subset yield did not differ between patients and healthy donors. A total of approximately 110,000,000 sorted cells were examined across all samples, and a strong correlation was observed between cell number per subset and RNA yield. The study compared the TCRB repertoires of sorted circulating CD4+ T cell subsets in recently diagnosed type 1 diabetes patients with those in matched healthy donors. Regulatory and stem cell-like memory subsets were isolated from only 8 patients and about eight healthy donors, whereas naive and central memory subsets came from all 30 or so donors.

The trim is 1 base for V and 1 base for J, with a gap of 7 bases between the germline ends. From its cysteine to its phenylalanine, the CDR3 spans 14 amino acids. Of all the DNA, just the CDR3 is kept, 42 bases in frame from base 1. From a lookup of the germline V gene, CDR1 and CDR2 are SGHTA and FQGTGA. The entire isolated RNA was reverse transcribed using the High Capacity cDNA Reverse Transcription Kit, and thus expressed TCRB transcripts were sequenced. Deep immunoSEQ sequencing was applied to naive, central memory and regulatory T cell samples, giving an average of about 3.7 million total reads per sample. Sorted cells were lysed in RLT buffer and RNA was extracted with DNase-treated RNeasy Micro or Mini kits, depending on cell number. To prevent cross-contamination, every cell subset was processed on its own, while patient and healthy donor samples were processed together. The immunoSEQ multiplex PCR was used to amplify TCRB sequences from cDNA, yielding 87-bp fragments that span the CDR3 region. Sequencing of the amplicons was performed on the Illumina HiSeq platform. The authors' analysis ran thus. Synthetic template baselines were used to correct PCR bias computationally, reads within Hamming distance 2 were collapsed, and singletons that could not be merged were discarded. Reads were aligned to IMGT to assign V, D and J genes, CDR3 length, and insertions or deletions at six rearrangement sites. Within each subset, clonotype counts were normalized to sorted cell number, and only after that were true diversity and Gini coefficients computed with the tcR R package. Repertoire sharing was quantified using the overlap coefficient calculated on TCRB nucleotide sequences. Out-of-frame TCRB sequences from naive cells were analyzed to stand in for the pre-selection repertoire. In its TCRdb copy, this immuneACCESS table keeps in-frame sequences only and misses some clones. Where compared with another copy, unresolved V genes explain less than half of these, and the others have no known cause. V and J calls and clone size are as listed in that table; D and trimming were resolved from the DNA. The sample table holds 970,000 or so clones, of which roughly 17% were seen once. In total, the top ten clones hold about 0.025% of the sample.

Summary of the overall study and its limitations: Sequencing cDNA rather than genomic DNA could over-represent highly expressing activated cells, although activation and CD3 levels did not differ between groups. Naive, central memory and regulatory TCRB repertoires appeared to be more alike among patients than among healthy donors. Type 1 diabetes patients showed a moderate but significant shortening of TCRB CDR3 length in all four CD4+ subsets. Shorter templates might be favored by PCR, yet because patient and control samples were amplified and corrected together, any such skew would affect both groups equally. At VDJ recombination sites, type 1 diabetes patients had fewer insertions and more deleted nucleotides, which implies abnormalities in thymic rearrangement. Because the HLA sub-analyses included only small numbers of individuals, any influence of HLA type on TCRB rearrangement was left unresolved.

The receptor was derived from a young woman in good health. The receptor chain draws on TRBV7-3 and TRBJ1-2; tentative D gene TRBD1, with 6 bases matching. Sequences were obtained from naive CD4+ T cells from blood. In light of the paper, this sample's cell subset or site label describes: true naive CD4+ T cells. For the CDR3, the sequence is CASSLKGGNYGYTF. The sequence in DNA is TGTGCCAGCAGCTTAAAAGGGGGTAACTATGGCTACACCTTC.